A single sample gave rise to the 31 T cell receptor beta chains below, sequenced in a study of control samples from healthy donors and cancer patients. Here immunoSEQ multiplex PCR was the method, and the copy in TCRdb shows in-frame clones only, minus some. This sample has roughly 92,000 clones; roughly 89% occur once, and the top ten carry 7.5% to 8%. The source material was blood. All receptors come from a woman aged 55-70 years in good health.

The chain joins TRBV5-1 to TRBJ2-7; 13 bases are shared with TRBD2. The CDR3 covers 15 residues. Trimming cost V 4 bases and J 4 bases; bases outside gene matches: 5. Germline lookup yields CDR1 SGHRS and CDR2 YFSETQ. The DNA for the CDR3 is TGCGCCAGCAGCGACCCGACTAGCGGGGGGTACGAGCAGTACTTC. This sequence encodes CASSDPTSGGYEQYF.

The genes are TRBV19 and TRBJ2-3; D gene uncertain. This CDR3 region has 13 residues. CDR1 and CDR2 (germline): LNHDA, SQIVND (reference sequence). Trimming shortened V by 5 bases and J by 2 bases, and 8 bases separated the two germline ends. The CDR3 loop is CASSQGHTDTQYF. CDR3 DNA sequence: TGTGCCAGTAGTCAAGGGCACACAGATACGCAGTATTTT.

The chain uses TRBV6-5 and TRBJ1-1; D is uncertain. The CDR3 spans 14 residues. Germline V CDR1 and CDR2: MNHEY, SVGAGI. V lost 6 bases and J 1 base, leaving 12 bases between the germline ends. The CDR3 DNA is TGTGCCAGCAGGAACATAAAAGGGAACACTGAAGCTTTCTTT. Protein product: CASRNIKGNTEAFF.

The V call is TRBV28, the J call TRBJ2-7, with a possible D match to TRBD2 (6 bases). The CDR3 contains 14 residues. Germline assignment: CDR1 MDHEN and CDR2 SYDVKM. V was trimmed by 1 base and J by 3 bases, leaving 10 bases between them. The CDR3 DNA is TGTGCCAGCAGTTTATTGGGGGGAATCTACGAGCAGTACTTC. Translation: CASSLLGGIYEQYF.

V gene TRBV9 combines with J gene TRBJ2-1; TRBD2 matches 9 bases. This CDR3 contains 17 residues. Germline loops: CDR1 SGDLS, CDR2 YYNGEE. The junction had 9 bases not matched to a gene; V was cut back by 3 bases and J by 2 bases. The CDR3 loop reads CASSGHPTSGAYNEQFF. The CDR3 nucleotides are TGTGCCAGCAGCGGACACCCGACTAGCGGAGCCTACAATGAGCAGTTCTTC.

This sequence joins TRBV6-2 or TRBV6-3 and TRBJ1-1; D is unclear. Germline loops: CDR1 MNHEY, CDR2 SVGEGT. V lost 1 base to trimming and J lost 0 bases, with 6 bases between them. The CDR3 is 14 residues long. The CDR3 sequence is CASSYLQMNTEAFF. In nucleotides, the CDR3 is TGTGCCAGCAGTTACTTACAGATGAACACTGAAGCTTTCTTT.

The chain links TRBV9 to TRBJ2-5; TRBD2 aligns across 8 bases. Germline CDR1 SGDLS, CDR2 YYNGEE. V dropped 3 bases and J dropped 5; count of bases not matched to a gene: 12. The CDR3 loop spans 16 amino acids. The CDR3, as DNA: TGTGCCAGCAGCGCAGCCGGCCGGGGGGGCCATGAGACCCAGTACTTC. This encodes CASSAAGRGGHETQYF.

Only a few counts were recorded for this clone. V is TRBV11-2 and J is TRBJ2-5; 8 bases are shared with TRBD2. The length of the CDR3 is 17 residues. Germline CDR1 is SGHAT and CDR2 is FQNNGV. The V segment lost 5 bases and the J segment 0 bases; nucleotides outside the gene matches: 11. In DNA form, the CDR3 reads TGTGCCAGCAGCCCCCGGAGGGGCGGGGGGAACCAAGAGACCCAGTACTTC. As protein: CASSPRRGGGNQETQYF.

J is TRBJ2-2 and V is TRBV6-5; TRBD2 agrees at 7 bases. This CDR3 is 15 amino acids long. Unmatched junction bases numbered 7, after V lost 6 bases and J lost 3 bases. Per the germline V gene, CDR1 is MNHEY and CDR2 is SVGAGI. CDR3 sequence (DNA): TGTGCCAGCAGAGAGGGCGGGAGAGACACCGGGGAGCTGTTTTTT. Translated: CASREGGRDTGELFF.

This clone was observed a handful of times. The V call is TRBV9, the J call TRBJ1-1, with no clear D. The V end lost 4 bases, the J end lost 1 base, and 17 bases lay between the germline ends. This CDR3 has 16 amino acids. Germline V CDR1 and CDR2: SGDLS, YYNGEE. CDR3 nucleotide sequence: TGTGCCAGCAGCCCCAAAGGGAGTATGGGGAACACTGAAGCTTTCTTT. Amino acid sequence: CASSPKGSMGNTEAFF.

The genes are TRBV7-2 and TRBJ2-3; TRBD2 agrees at 7 bases. The CDR3 spans 14 residues. Trimming cost V 4 bases and J 3 bases; bases outside gene matches: 4. Germline-derived CDR1 and CDR2 are SGHTA and FQGNSA. CDR3 in DNA: TGTGCCAGCAGCTCCGGGGAGGGGACAGATACGCAGTATTTT. Its translation is CASSSGEGTDTQYF.

To note about this clone: Sequence at one end of the junction differs from germline and may be a read error. The rearrangement uses TRBV3-1 (or the pseudogene TRBV3-2) and TRBJ2-5; D gene uncertain. The CDR3 is made up of 13 amino acids. Germline V gene sequence: CDR1 LGHDT, CDR2 YNNKEL (reference sequence). Here the CDR3 DNA reads TGTGCCAGCAGCCAAGACCTACAAGAGGCCCAGTACTTC. Translation: CASSQDLQEAQYF.

The rearrangement uses TRBV4-1 and TRBJ1-3, with a tentative D call TRBD1 (5 bases). This CDR3 contains 15 residues. The V end lost 4 bases, the J end lost 4 bases, and 14 bases lay between the germline ends. Germline CDR1 reads MGHRA; CDR2 reads YSYEKL. CDR3 nucleotide sequence: TGCGCCAGCAGCCTCTGGGCAGGGTCGGGAAACACCATATATTTT. Protein sequence: CASSLWAGSGNTIYF.

This rearrangement joins TRBV5-5 to TRBJ1-1; 8 nucleotides agree with TRBD1. CDR3 size: 14 residues. Germline-derived CDR1 and CDR2 are SGHKS and YYEKEE (reference sequence). The ends lost 4 bases at V and 0 bases at J; junction bases unmatched: 2. The DNA of the CDR3 is TGTGCCAGCAGCCTACAGGGGGTGAACACTGAAGCTTTCTTT. Translation gives CASSLQGVNTEAFF.

V is TRBV7-2 and J is TRBJ2-7; possibly TRBD1 for D (5 bases). The CDR3 is 13 residues long. Looked up from germline, CDR1 is SGHTA and CDR2 is FQGNSA. Trimming removed 1 base from V and 4 bases from J, with 8 bases in between. Written as DNA, the CDR3 is TGTGCCAGCAGCTTAGGGGGCCGATACGAGCAGTACTTC. Translating gives CASSLGGRYEQYF. The full variable domain, with the rest looked up from reference TRBV7-2 and TRBJ2-7, is GAGVSQSPSNKVTEKGKDVELRCDPISGHTALYWYRQSLGQGLEFLIYFQGNSAPDKSGLPSDRFSAERTGGSVSTLTIQRTQQEDSAVYLCASSLGGRYEQYFGPGTRLTVT.

This clone showed up just a few times. The chain combines TRBV4-3 with TRBJ2-7; no clear D. Deletions cut 0 bases from V and 5 bases from J, with 11 bases between. This CDR3 contains 14 residues. In germline, CDR1 is LGHNA, CDR2 YSLEER. CDR3 DNA: TGCGCCAGCAGCCAAGATCGAGACCTAGACGAGCAGTACTTC. It encodes CASSQDRDLDEQYF.

The chain carries TRBV18 and TRBJ1-1; 7 bases are a match to TRBD1. The germline gives CDR1 KGHSH, CDR2 LQKENI. This CDR3 contains 14 residues. Losses at the gene ends were 5 bases for V and 5 bases for J; bases not matched to a gene: 8. The CDR3 region has the DNA TGTGCCAGCTCATCCGACAGGGAGGGGACTGAAGCTTTCTTT. Encoded protein: CASSSDREGTEAFF.

This clone has just one count. The chain has TRBV27 and TRBJ2-5, with a weak D call TRBD2 (5 bases). The CDR3 covers 10 residues. The V gene's germline CDR1 is MNHEY and CDR2 SMNVEV (reference sequence). V was clipped by 9 bases and J by 5 bases, with 7 bases between them. The CDR3 bases are TGTGCCAGACGGAGGGAGACCCAGTACTTC. Residues: CARRRETQYF.

V and J are TRBV3-1 (or the pseudogene TRBV3-2) and TRBJ1-4; D is unresolved. This CDR3 is built from 14 residues. The germline V and J ends were trimmed by 3 bases and 7 bases, with 12 bases remaining between them. The germline CDR1 and CDR2 sequences are LGHDT and YNNKEL (reference sequence). This CDR3 reads CASSQSGLGEKLFF. The CDR3 DNA sequence: TGTGCCAGCAGCCAGTCCGGGTTGGGTGAAAAACTGTTTTTT.

This sequence joins TRBV5-1 and TRBJ2-3; TRBD1 matches at 7 bases. The germline gives CDR1 SGHRS, CDR2 YFSETQ. The junction had 5 bases not matched to a gene; V was cut back by 5 bases and J by 2 bases. The CDR3 extends over 14 amino acids. CDR3 DNA: TGCGCCAGCAGTTCAGGGACAGCCACAGATACGCAGTATTTT. This translates into CASSSGTATDTQYF.

This clone was counted once. The chain combines TRBV19 with TRBJ1-5; a possible D gene is TRBD1 (5 bases). This CDR3 spans 16 amino acids. V was shortened by 1 base and J by 2 bases, with 12 bases between the two germline ends. Germline V gene data show CDR1 as LNHDA and CDR2 as SQIVND (reference sequence). CDR3 loop: CASSIGWGGGNQPQHF. CDR3 in DNA: TGTGCCAGTAGTATAGGTTGGGGCGGGGGCAATCAGCCCCAGCATTTT. The whole variable domain, remainder taken from reference TRBV19 and TRBJ1-5, is DGGITQSPKYLFRKEGQNVTLSCEQNLNHDAMYWYRQDPGQGLRLIYYSQIVNDFQKGDIAEGYSVSREKKESFPLTVTSAQKNPTAFYLCASSIGWGGGNQPQHFGDGTRLSIL.

V usage is TRBV7-9 and J usage is TRBJ2-2; D is perhaps TRBD2 (6 bases). The CDR3 has 14 residues. The germline V gene has CDR1 SEHNR and CDR2 FQNEAQ (reference sequence). Deletions cut 8 bases from V and 3 bases from J, with 13 bases between. CDR3 sequence reads: CASGSEGDTGELFF. The CDR3 DNA reads TGTGCCAGCGGGTCGGAGGGAGACACCGGGGAGCTGTTTTTT.

This chain links TRBV6-5 with TRBJ1-1, with 11 positions matching TRBD1. Looked up from germline, CDR1 is MNHEY and CDR2 is SVGAGI. The V segment lost 5 bases and the J segment 5 bases; nucleotides outside the gene matches: 7. The CDR3 has 15 residues. The CDR3 sequence is CASSPRDRGYTEAFF. The CDR3 nucleotides read TGTGCCAGCAGTCCCCGGGACAGGGGGTATACTGAAGCTTTCTTT.

V is TRBV7-2 and J is TRBJ2-1; 9 bases agree with TRBD2. The CDR3 has 15 residues. Trimming took 5 bases from V and 7 from J; bases not matched to a gene: 9. Germline CDR1 reads SGHTA; CDR2 reads FQGNSA. As DNA, the CDR3 is TGTGCCAGCAGCGTTAGCGGGGGAGGGTTGAATGAGCAGTTCTTC. This codes for CASSVSGGGLNEQFF.

This rearrangement joins TRBV24-1 to TRBJ2-3; TRBD2 is a possible D gene (5 bases). V lost 0 bases and J 6 bases, leaving 12 bases between the germline ends. The V gene's germline CDR1 is KGHDR and CDR2 SFDVKD. The CDR3 runs to 15 residues. CDR3: CATSDLSPGEDTQYF. For the CDR3, the DNA is TGTGCCACCAGTGATTTGAGTCCCGGGGAGGATACGCAGTATTTT.

The chain carries TRBV7-8 and TRBJ2-1, with D unclear. Trimming stripped 3 bases from V and 9 bases from J, with 9 bases between. Germline V gives CDR1 SGHVS, CDR2 FQNEAQ. This CDR3 is built from 12 residues. The CDR3 spells CASSLTVGEQFF. CDR3 bases: TGTGCCAGCAGCTTGACGGTCGGTGAGCAGTTCTTC.

Worth noting for this clone: Other DNA sequences in the sample encode the same CDR3. CDR3 DNA sequence: TGTGCCAGCAGTTACTCGAGGGTTAGGGGCGGTTGGGAGACCCAGTACTTC. Translating gives CASSYSRVRGGWETQYF. The chain has TRBV6-2 or TRBV6-3 and TRBJ2-5; D may be TRBD1 or TRBD2 (5 bases each). Germline CDR1 reads MNHEY; CDR2 reads SVGEGT. The CDR3 totals 17 residues. Trimming left V 0 bases short and J 5 bases short, with 19 bases between.

The chain uses TRBV2 and TRBJ1-3; no clear D gene. The CDR3 runs to 14 residues. The germline V and J ends were trimmed by 7 bases and 0 bases, with 10 bases remaining between them. Germline V gene sequence: CDR1 SNHLY, CDR2 FYNNEI. CDR3 bases: TGTGCCAGCAACCCCACAAGCTCTGGAAACACCATATATTTT. Translation: CASNPTSSGNTIYF.

The chain has TRBV27 and TRBJ2-7; D could derive from TRBD1 or TRBD2 (5 bases each). CDR3 length: 16 amino acids. The ends were cut back, 6 bases at V and 0 bases at J, with 18 bases in the middle. From germline, CDR1 is MNHEY and CDR2 SMNVEV (reference sequence). The CDR3 loop reads CASSLTGTGSSYEQYF. As DNA, the CDR3 is TGTGCCAGCAGCCTTACCGGGACGGGTAGCTCCTACGAGCAGTACTTC.

The V gene is TRBV5-4, the J gene TRBJ1-2; 10 bases agree with TRBD1. CDR1 and CDR2 from the germline V gene are SGHNT and YYREEE (reference sequence). J was trimmed by 4 bases and V by 4 bases; bases with no gene match: 4. The CDR3 runs to 14 residues. As DNA, the CDR3 is TGTGCCAGCAGCCGACAGGGGGCCGGCTATGGCTACACCTTC. Encoded protein: CASSRQGAGYGYTF.

This clone is a singleton in its sample. J is TRBJ1-1 and V is TRBV18; D is uncertain. V was trimmed by 2 bases and J by 1 base, leaving 11 bases between them. This CDR3 is 15 amino acids long. Germline assignment: CDR1 KGHSH and CDR2 LQKENI. CDR3 nucleotide sequence: TGTGCCAGCTCACCAGGCGGACCTGCGAACACTGAAGCTTTCTTT. Residues: CASSPGGPANTEAFF.